One sample yielded the 23 T cell receptor beta chains listed below, sequenced in a study of T cells in localized non-small cell lung cancer. Some clones are missing from TCRdb's copy, which holds only in-frame ones; the method was immunoSEQ multiplex PCR. Here the sample spans over a thousand clones, approximately 24% being singletons. The sequences come from lung tumor tissue, collected before any cancer treatment. The receptors were gathered from a male donor at least 60 years old with stage II lung adenocarcinoma.

The rearrangement links TRBV6-8 to TRBJ1-4; D unclear. Per the germline V gene, CDR1 is MNHGY and CDR2 is SAAAGT. V gave up 2 bases and J gave up 12 bases, with 13 bases separating them. The length of the CDR3 is 13 residues. CDR3 region: CASSYVRPGELFF. Written as DNA, the CDR3 is TGTGCCAGCAGTTACGTCCGGCCAGGAGAACTGTTTTTT.

The rearrangement uses TRBV9 and TRBJ1-3; tentative D call: TRBD1 (6 bases). The CDR3 contains 14 residues. V dropped 5 bases and J dropped 7 bases, with 16 bases sitting between them. Germline values: CDR1 SGDLS, CDR2 YYNGEE. The CDR3 region is CASSETGTANTIYF. The CDR3 coding sequence is TGTGCCAGCAGTGAAACAGGGACCGCGAACACCATATATTTT.

V and J are TRBV10-2 and TRBJ2-2; D is undetermined. The V gene's germline CDR1 is WSHSY and CDR2 SAAADI. The CDR3 runs 13 residues. V was pared by 6 bases and J by 6 bases, with 11 bases between. CDR3 protein: CASSKNLAGELFF. Here the CDR3 DNA reads TGCGCCAGCAGCAAGAACCTAGCCGGGGAGCTGTTTTTT.

Only a few counts were recorded for this clone. This chain joins TRBV6-8 and TRBJ2-2, with a weak D call TRBD1 (6 bases). CDR3 length: 14 amino acids. Germline lookup yields CDR1 MNHGY and CDR2 SAAAGT. The V and J ends lost 6 bases and 6 bases respectively, with 14 bases between them. The CDR3 bases are TGTGCCAGCAGCCAGGGGTCCTTCTCCGGGGAGCTGTTTTTT. Amino acid sequence: CASSQGSFSGELFF.

This sequence joins TRBV9 and TRBJ1-5, with D unclear. CDR1 SGDLS and CDR2 YYNGEE come from the germline V gene. The CDR3 contains 13 residues. The V end lost 0 bases, the J end lost 6 bases, and 7 bases lay between the germline ends. DNA of the CDR3: TGTGCCAGCAGCGTAGGTGGATTTCAGCCCCAGCATTTT. Protein sequence: CASSVGGFQPQHF.

This sequence joins TRBV5-1 and TRBJ2-3, with 8 bases that match TRBD2. The V and J ends lost 1 base and 6 bases, in that order; junction bases with no gene match: 7. This CDR3 contains 15 residues. Germline assignment: CDR1 SGHRS and CDR2 YFSETQ. The CDR3 bases are TGCGCCAGCAGCTTGCGGGCGGGAGGCCGGGATACGCAGTATTTT. It yields the protein CASSLRAGGRDTQYF.

By sample fraction, this clone is medium-sized. This sequence joins TRBV11-3 and TRBJ2-7; D is ambiguous. CDR3 length: 15 amino acids. V lost 2 bases and J lost 2, with 13 bases in between. Germline V lookup: CDR1 SGHNT, CDR2 YENEEA. The CDR3 reads CASSLSPVSPYEQYF. DNA of the CDR3: TGTGCCAGCAGCTTATCTCCGGTCAGCCCCTACGAGCAGTACTTC.

This clone was seen a handful of times. The chain links TRBV6-8 to TRBJ1-4; D is unresolved. The CDR3 loop spans 12 amino acids. V lost 6 bases and J 0 bases, leaving 2 bases between the germline ends. Germline V gene lookup returns CDR1 MNHGY and CDR2 SAAAGT. The CDR3 DNA is TGTGCCAGCAGATCAACTAATGAAAAACTGTTTTTT. It encodes CASRSTNEKLFF.

This chain connects TRBV12-5 to TRBJ1-3; the D is unclear. Per the germline V gene, CDR1 is LGHNT and CDR2 is FRNRAP. The CDR3 contains 16 residues. The CDR3 loop reads CASTPAGKSSGNTIYF. CDR3 sequence (DNA): TGTGCCAGCACCCCAGCCGGGAAGAGCTCTGGAAACACCATATATTTT.

This clone was observed a few times. This chain uses TRBV9 with TRBJ2-7; maybe TRBD1 (6 bases). Germline V gene lookup returns CDR1 SGDLS and CDR2 YYNGEE. The CDR3 totals 14 residues. V lost 5 bases, J lost 3 bases, and 15 bases lay in between. Written as DNA, the CDR3 is TGTGCCAGCAGTGCCACAGGGATGGGCTACGAGCAGTACTTC. This codes for CASSATGMGYEQYF.

V is TRBV6-8 and J is TRBJ2-2; 8 bases align to TRBD1. CDR1 and CDR2 from the germline V gene are MNHGY and SAAAGT. The CDR3 runs 14 residues. Trimming at V came to 11 bases and at J to 4 bases, leaving 9 bases not matched to a gene. CDR3 DNA sequence: TGTGCCGCCCGGGGCGGGACAGGCACCGGGGAGCTGTTTTTT. Translating gives CAARGGTGTGELFF.

This clone was seen only a few times. The chain recombines TRBV10-3 with TRBJ2-1, with 10 bases lining up with TRBD2. The trim removed 0 bases at V and 10 bases at J, leaving 3 bases unmatched. This CDR3 spans 14 amino acids. Germline assignment: CDR1 ENHRY and CDR2 SYGVKD. The CDR3 sequence: CAISESGSGGEQFF. Here the CDR3 DNA reads TGTGCCATCAGTGAGTCGGGTAGCGGGGGGGAGCAGTTCTTC.

The chain recombines TRBV19 with TRBJ2-5; 8 bases are a match to TRBD1. V lost 4 bases, J lost 1 base, and 2 bases stayed unmatched. The CDR3 extends over 14 amino acids. Looked up from germline, CDR1 is LNHDA and CDR2 is SQIVND (reference sequence). CDR3: CASSKGQVQETQYF. CDR3 DNA sequence: TGTGCCAGTAGTAAGGGACAGGTCCAAGAGACCCAGTACTTC.

In its sample, this clone ranks as medium-sized. The chain combines TRBV11-3 with TRBJ2-1, with 8 bases that match TRBD2. Germline-derived CDR1 and CDR2 are SGHNT and YENEEA. Trimming removed 3 bases from V and 0 bases from J; junction bases left unmatched: 13. The CDR3 loop spans 19 amino acids. The CDR3 DNA sequence: TGTGCCAGCAGCTTGGTGACGAACCTAGCGGGTAGCTCCTACAATGAGCAGTTCTTC. This translates into CASSLVTNLAGSSYNEQFF.

In its sample, this clone was seen a few times. The chain joins TRBV23-1 to TRBJ1-1, with 8 bases lining up with TRBD1. TRBV23-1 is noted as an ORF with a role that remains uncertain. This CDR3 is 13 amino acids long. Germline trimming cut 6 bases from V and 6 bases from J; bases unmatched to any gene: 6. In DNA form, the CDR3 reads TGCGCCAGCAGCTTAGGGGGACAGGCTGAAGCTTTCTTT. Residues: CASSLGGQAEAFF.

The rearrangement links TRBV19 to TRBJ2-7; TRBD1 matches 10 bases. V was pared by 6 bases and J by 5 bases, with 10 bases of the junction left unmatched. The CDR3 totals 15 residues. In germline, CDR1 is LNHDA, CDR2 SQIVND (reference sequence). As DNA, the CDR3 is TGTGCCAGTAGCAATATCGGACAGGGGGGCCACGAGCAGTACTTC. It specifies CASSNIGQGGHEQYF.

The V call is TRBV19, the J call TRBJ2-7, with D possibly being TRBD1 or TRBD2 (5 bases each). Germline V gene sequence: CDR1 LNHDA, CDR2 SQIVND (reference sequence). CDR3 length: 15 residues. V was cut by 3 bases and J by 0 bases, with 12 bases left in between. Here the CDR3 reads CASSIRWGISYEQYF. The CDR3 coding sequence is TGTGCCAGTAGTATTCGGTGGGGGATCTCCTACGAGCAGTACTTC.

This clone was seen a few times. The rearrangement joins TRBV9 to TRBJ1-2, with unresolved D. The CDR3 has 13 amino acids. Trimming removed 9 bases at V and 4 bases at J, with 16 bases between. In germline, CDR1 is SGDLS, CDR2 YYNGEE. As DNA, the CDR3 is TGTGCCACCATAGGGAGGGTGCTCTATGGCTACACCTTC. It specifies CATIGRVLYGYTF.

This clone has only a few counts. V and J are TRBV6-8 and TRBJ1-1, with 8 bases identical to TRBD1. The CDR3 covers 15 residues. V shed 7 bases, J shed 1 base, and the junction held 8 bases outside the gene matches. CDR1 and CDR2 from the germline V gene are MNHGY and SAAAGT. CDR3 residues: CASKMGGTGNTEAFF. Written as DNA, the CDR3 is TGTGCCAGCAAAATGGGCGGGACAGGGAACACTGAAGCTTTCTTT.

By its share, this clone is large. The chain carries TRBV11-3 and TRBJ2-1, with 11 bases lining up with TRBD1. Germline CDR1 SGHNT, CDR2 YENEEA. Trimming at V came to 5 bases and at J to 5 bases, leaving 5 bases not matched to a gene. CDR3 length: 15 residues. The CDR3 is CASSPDRGRNNEQFF. In nucleotides, the CDR3 is TGTGCCAGCAGCCCGGACAGGGGGCGAAACAATGAGCAGTTCTTC.

The rearrangement links TRBV9 to TRBJ1-1, with D maybe TRBD1 (5 bases). This CDR3 has 12 residues. The germline gives CDR1 SGDLS, CDR2 YYNGEE. V was cut by 5 bases and J by 12 bases, with 17 bases left in between. The CDR3 reads CASRLQAHETFF. CDR3 DNA sequence: TGTGCCAGCAGGTTACAGGCACACGAAACTTTCTTT.

This clone is medium-sized (0.01 to 0.1%) within its sample. The chain has TRBV6-8 and TRBJ1-5, with D hard to call. Between the trimmed V and J ends, which lost 4 bases and 2 bases, there was a span of 6 bases. This CDR3 contains 13 residues. The germline V gene has CDR1 MNHGY and CDR2 SAAAGT. CDR3 in amino acids: CASSSRGNQPQHF. CDR3 sequence (DNA): TGTGCCAGCAGTTCGAGGGGCAATCAGCCCCAGCATTTT.

This chain uses TRBV19 with TRBJ2-4; 9 bases line up with TRBD2. The CDR3 is 15 residues long. Germline lookup yields CDR1 LNHDA and CDR2 SQIVND (reference sequence). Germline trimming cut 5 bases from V and 3 bases from J; bases unmatched to any gene: 5. CDR3 nucleotide sequence: TGTGCCAGTAGTCAGCTAGCGGGACACAAAAACATTCAGTACTTC. Protein sequence: CASSQLAGHKNIQYF.